A single sample gave rise to the 14 T cell receptor beta chains below, sequenced in a study of shared clonotypes between healthy human individuals. TCRdb's copy holds only in-frame clones and misses some; the assay was immunoSEQ multiplex PCR. The top ten hold about 1.7% of the sample, which has about 1.9 million clones, 85% to 95% seen once. As defined, naive CD8 cells were CD45RO-negative and positively selected for CCR7, with terminally differentiated effector memory CD45RA+ cells excluded. Material for sequencing was naive CD8+ T cells from PBMCs. The receptor source for this set is a man aged 18 to 35 in good health. Some clones in this sample may be carry-over from other donors' samples.

This chain connects TRBV27 to TRBJ2-2, with D possibly called TRBD1 or TRBD2 (5 bases each). This CDR3 has 17 residues. Germline V lookup: CDR1 MNHEY, CDR2 SMNVEV (reference sequence). With 6 bases removed from V and 3 bases from J, the gap between germline ends came to 20 bases. CDR3 sequence reads: CASSRQRGPLDTGELFF. The CDR3 DNA follows: TGTGCCAGCAGCCGCCAACGGGGCCCTCTTGACACCGGGGAGCTGTTTTTT.

V gene TRBV23-1 combines with J gene TRBJ1-5; perhaps TRBD1 as D (5 bases). TRBV23-1 is reported as an ORF; its role is uncertain. The CDR3 is 13 residues long. V was trimmed by 7 bases and J by 1 base, leaving 8 bases between them. The CDR3 sequence: CASIWGSNQPQHF. The CDR3 nucleotides are TGCGCCAGCATCTGGGGCAGCAATCAGCCCCAGCATTTT.

The J gene is TRBJ1-5, the V gene TRBV5-1, with unresolved D. V gave up 1 base and J gave up 0 bases, with 11 bases separating them. The germline CDR1 and CDR2 sequences are SGHRS and YFSETQ. There are 16 residues in the CDR3. The CDR3, as DNA: TGCGCCAGCAGCTTGTTAGGAGTTTCTAGCAATCAGCCCCAGCATTTT. Residues: CASSLLGVSSNQPQHF.

CDR3 sequence: CASTLLGRGDEQYF. In nucleotides, the CDR3 is TGTGCCAGCACCCTCCTGGGCAGGGGGGACGAGCAGTACTTC. The V call is TRBV7-8, the J call TRBJ2-7; a possible D gene is TRBD1 (7 bases). This CDR3 is 14 amino acids long. Germline-derived CDR1 and CDR2 are SGHVS and FQNEAQ. Trimming shortened V by 7 bases and J by 5 bases, and 18 bases separated the two germline ends.

The V and J genes are TRBV28 and TRBJ2-7; tentatively, D is TRBD2 (6 bases). CDR1 and CDR2 from the germline V gene are MDHEN and SYDVKM. The CDR3 totals 13 residues. Trimming removed 7 bases at V and 3 bases at J, with 13 bases between. The CDR3 is CASTGGPDYEQYF. As DNA, the CDR3 is TGTGCCAGCACAGGAGGGCCCGACTACGAGCAGTACTTC.

This sequence joins TRBV5-1 and TRBJ1-1; 7 bases fit TRBD1. The CDR3 is made up of 18 amino acids. V trimming: 0 bases; J trimming: 0 bases; junction bases outside the gene matches: 11. Germline-derived CDR1 and CDR2 are SGHRS and YFSETQ. Here the CDR3 reads CASSLAWDSEKMNTEAFF. CDR3 DNA: TGCGCCAGCAGCTTGGCTTGGGACAGCGAAAAGATGAACACTGAAGCTTTCTTT.

In the case of this clone: Other DNA sequences of this sample code for an identical CDR3. The chain has TRBV27 and TRBJ1-5; possible D gene TRBD1, 6 bases. This CDR3 comprises 14 residues. V was pared by 5 bases and J by 3 bases, with 11 bases between. Germline V gene sequence: CDR1 MNHEY, CDR2 SMNVEV (reference sequence). The CDR3 loop reads CASSLRQANQPQHF. The CDR3 nucleotides are TGTGCCAGCAGTCTAAGACAGGCCAATCAGCCCCAGCATTTT.

This CDR3 reads CATIKRESGEQFF. The CDR3 bases are TGTGCCACCATTAAGCGGGAGTCTGGTGAGCAGTTCTTC. The chain carries TRBV19 and TRBJ2-1; 8 positions agree with TRBD2. Germline V gene lookup returns CDR1 LNHDA and CDR2 SQIVND (reference sequence). The length of the CDR3 is 13 residues. The V and J ends lost 10 bases and 9 bases, in that order; junction bases with no gene match: 11.

The DNA for the CDR3 is TGTGCCAGCAGCTCCAGCGGGAGAGGAGAGACCCAGTACTTC. This codes for CASSSSGRGETQYF. This chain connects TRBV7-6 to TRBJ2-5, with TRBD2 identical over 8 bases. CDR3 length: 14 amino acids. CDR1 and CDR2 from the germline V gene are SGHVS and FNYEAQ. V shed 4 bases and J 4 bases; nucleotides not matched to a gene: 5.

The chain carries TRBV5-4 and TRBJ2-7, with 11 bases aligning to TRBD1. The V and J ends lost 4 bases and 5 bases, in that order; junction bases with no gene match: 8. CDR1 and CDR2 (germline): SGHNT, YYREEE (reference sequence). This CDR3 is built from 15 residues. For the CDR3, the DNA is TGTGCCAGCAGCAGCCGGGACAGGGGGTGGGACGAGCAGTACTTC. Translation: CASSSRDRGWDEQYF.

The V gene is TRBV18, the J gene TRBJ2-7, with 10 bases matching TRBD2. Germline V lookup: CDR1 KGHSH, CDR2 LQKENI. After removal of 4 bases from V and 4 bases from J, the junction contained 10 bases not matched to a gene. The CDR3 spans 16 residues. The CDR3 DNA reads as TGTGCCAGCTCACAACTTTATGGGGGACTAGCGTACGAGCAGTACTTC. The encoded protein is CASSQLYGGLAYEQYF.

The chain is built from TRBV5-1 and TRBJ2-6; D call uncertain. The CDR3 contains 15 residues. Germline CDR1 is SGHRS and CDR2 is YFSETQ. V was shortened by 0 bases and J by 0 bases, with 4 bases between the two germline ends. CDR3 protein: CASSLDNSGANVLTF. In DNA form, the CDR3 reads TGCGCCAGCAGCTTGGACAACTCTGGGGCCAACGTCCTGACTTTC.

This clone is a singleton in its sample. The chain links TRBV19 to TRBJ2-7, with D perhaps TRBD1 or TRBD2 (5 bases each). V was cut by 5 bases and J by 0 bases, with 14 bases left in between. CDR3 size: 15 residues. Germline-derived CDR1 and CDR2 are LNHDA and SQIVND (reference sequence). CDR3 nucleotides: TGTGCCAGTAGTCCCCGGGACGGTAGCTCCTACGAGCAGTACTTC. Translated, it gives CASSPRDGSSYEQYF.

The rearrangement joins TRBV7-8 to TRBJ1-5; D possibly corresponds to TRBD1 (5 bases). Germline V gives CDR1 SGHVS, CDR2 FQNEAQ. This CDR3 is built from 17 residues. V lost 3 bases to trimming and J lost 2 bases, with 17 bases between them. CDR3 in DNA: TGTGCCAGCAGCTTCCGCCAGCAGGGTAGGGGCAATCAGCCCCAGCATTTT. Protein: CASSFRQQGRGNQPQHF.